Listed here are 27 T cell receptor beta chains from one sample, sequenced in a study of identifying expanded T cells in peripheral blood. Profiling relied on immunoSEQ multiplex PCR, and the TCRdb table lists in-frame clones only, not all of them. The data hold about 100,000 clones, with 88% observed a single time. Sequences were obtained from blood. The receptor source for this set is a person aged 18 to 70 in good health.

Points on this clone: Other nucleotide sequences in the sample specify the same CDR3. The chain recombines TRBV7-8 with TRBJ1-3, with D hard to call. Trimming left V 1 base short and J 3 bases short, with 10 bases between. Germline loops: CDR1 SGHVS, CDR2 FQNEAQ. CDR3 length: 15 residues. As DNA, the CDR3 is TGTGCCAGCAGCTTAGATTTGGGAGGTGGAAACACCATATATTTT. Translated: CASSLDLGGGNTIYF.

This chain connects TRBV4-1 to TRBJ2-1; possible D gene TRBD1, 5 bases. This CDR3 is 11 amino acids long. V dropped 5 bases and J dropped 8 bases, with 7 bases sitting between them. Germline CDR1 reads MGHRA; CDR2 reads YSYEKL. CDR3 region: CASSWGDEQFF. The CDR3 DNA reads TGCGCCAGCAGCTGGGGCGATGAGCAGTTCTTC.

This rearrangement joins TRBV9 to TRBJ2-1; 7 bases map to TRBD2. Germline V lookup: CDR1 SGDLS, CDR2 YYNGEE. Losses at the gene ends were 3 bases for V and 6 bases for J; bases not matched to a gene: 3. This CDR3 spans 13 amino acids. The CDR3 loop is CASSGTGGNEQFF. The CDR3, as DNA: TGTGCCAGCAGCGGAACGGGGGGCAATGAGCAGTTCTTC.

The V call is TRBV5-1, the J call TRBJ2-3; TRBD2 matches at 7 bases. CDR3 length: 15 amino acids. The V gene's germline CDR1 is SGHRS and CDR2 YFSETQ. Unmatched junction bases numbered 10, after V lost 5 bases and J lost 4 bases. The CDR3, as DNA: TGCGCCAGCAGGACTCAGACGGGGGGACCAGATACGCAGTATTTT. Amino acids: CASRTQTGGPDTQYF.

The rearrangement uses TRBV6-5 and TRBJ1-1; D gene ambiguous. The CDR3 is 13 residues long. Germline-derived CDR1 and CDR2 are MNHEY and SVGAGI. Trimming pared 5 bases from V and 0 bases from J, leaving 7 bases between. The CDR3: CASSPRLNTEAFF. DNA for the CDR3: TGTGCCAGCAGTCCAAGATTGAACACTGAAGCTTTCTTT.

The chain employs TRBV5-1 and TRBJ2-2; D uncertain. Trimming left V 3 bases short and J 7 bases short, with 10 bases between. Per germline, CDR1 SGHRS and CDR2 YFSETQ. The CDR3 contains 13 residues. In nucleotides, the CDR3 is TGCGCCAGCAGCTCCCTGGGTGGCGGGGAGCTGTTTTTT. Amino acids: CASSSLGGGELFF.

The rearrangement links TRBV10-3 to TRBJ2-1; D is unresolved. V lost 11 bases, J lost 7 bases, and 12 bases lay in between. Germline V gene data show CDR1 as ENHRY and CDR2 as SYGVKD. The CDR3 totals 11 residues. The CDR3 DNA reads TGTGCCTCGAACAGTGGGAATGAGCAGTTCTTC. Its protein product is CASNSGNEQFF.

This clone was seen once. This rearrangement joins TRBV6-1 to TRBJ1-2; D is undetermined. Deletions cut 4 bases from V and 0 bases from J, with 12 bases between. This CDR3 is built from 15 residues. Germline V CDR1 and CDR2: MNHNS, SASEGT. CDR3 protein: CASSAQWEANYGYTF. The CDR3 coding sequence is TGTGCCAGCAGTGCTCAGTGGGAAGCTAACTATGGCTACACCTTC.

The chain joins TRBV11-2 to TRBJ2-7; D is possibly TRBD2 (6 bases). Trimming took off 0 bases at V and 2 bases at J, with 8 bases between the two ends. The CDR3 covers 14 residues. CDR1 SGHAT and CDR2 FQNNGV come from the germline V gene. The CDR3 region has the DNA TGTGCCAGCAGCTTAGAGCGGGGCACCTACGAGCAGTACTTC. Protein product: CASSLERGTYEQYF.

The chain carries TRBV2 and TRBJ1-2; D is unresolved. The CDR3 is 13 residues long. The germline gives CDR1 SNHLY, CDR2 FYNNEI. V shed 7 bases and J shed 4 bases, with 13 bases lying between them. CDR3 protein: CASIPDGTYGYTF. In nucleotides, the CDR3 is TGTGCCAGCATCCCCGACGGAACCTATGGCTACACCTTC. Using reference TRBV2 and TRBJ1-2 for the parts outside the CDR3, the full variable domain is EPEVTQTPSHQVTQMGQEVILRCVPISNHLYFYWYRQILGQKVEFLVSFYNNEISEKSEIFDDQFSVERPDGSNFTLKIRSTKLEDSAMYFCASIPDGTYGYTFGSGTRLTVV.

V is TRBV6-6 and J is TRBJ1-2, with D perhaps matching TRBD1 (6 bases). V was pared by 4 bases and J by 6 bases, with 15 bases between. The CDR3 runs to 14 residues. Germline V gene sequence: CDR1 MNHNY, CDR2 SVGAGI (reference sequence). The CDR3 loop is CASSSTPGANGYTF. The CDR3 nucleotides are TGTGCCAGCAGTTCGACCCCGGGGGCAAATGGCTACACCTTC.

The chain is built from TRBV14 and TRBJ1-4; maybe TRBD1 (5 bases). CDR1 SGHDN and CDR2 FVKESK come from the germline V gene. CDR3 size: 16 residues. V shed 4 bases and J shed 0 bases, with 12 bases lying between them. The CDR3 sequence: CASSPRYRPTNEKLFF. CDR3 nucleotide sequence: TGTGCCAGCAGCCCACGTTACAGGCCAACTAATGAAAAACTGTTTTTT. Full variable domain (rest looked up from reference TRBV14 and TRBJ1-4): EAGVTQFPSHSVIEKGQTVTLRCDPISGHDNLYWYRRVMGKEIKFLLHFVKESKQDESGMPNNRFLAERTGGTYSTLKVQPAELEDSGVYFCASSPRYRPTNEKLFFGSGTQLSVL.

This chain uses TRBV12-5 with TRBJ2-1, with a tentative D call TRBD1 (6 bases). V gave up 5 bases and J gave up 0 bases, with 11 bases separating them. Germline CDR1 and CDR2: LGHNT and FRNRAP. This CDR3 comprises 15 residues. This chain's CDR3 is CASGGQLSSYNEQFF. In nucleotides, the CDR3 is TGTGCTAGTGGTGGACAGTTAAGCTCCTACAATGAGCAGTTCTTC.

The chain employs TRBV28 and TRBJ2-2, with D perhaps matching TRBD1 or TRBD2 (5 bases each). The germline V gene has CDR1 MDHEN and CDR2 SYDVKM. Between the trimmed V and J ends, which lost 3 bases and 6 bases, there was a span of 5 bases. The CDR3 length is 12 residues. The CDR3 DNA sequence: TGTGCCAGCAGTTTGGGGGCCGGGGAGCTGTTTTTT. Amino acid sequence: CASSLGAGELFF.

This clone was picked up one time. The chain carries TRBV2 and TRBJ2-5; D gene unclear. CDR1 is SNHLY, CDR2 FYNNEI, per germline. The V and J ends lost 1 base and 1 base respectively, with 1 base between them. CDR3 length equals 12 residues. The CDR3 sequence: CASSEGQETQYF. Here the CDR3 DNA reads TGTGCCAGCAGTGAAGGCCAAGAGACCCAGTACTTC. The variable domain in full, completed from reference TRBV2 and TRBJ2-5, reads EPEVTQTPSHQVTQMGQEVILRCVPISNHLYFYWYRQILGQKVEFLVSFYNNEISEKSEIFDDQFSVERPDGSNFTLKIRSTKLEDSAMYFCASSEGQETQYFGPGTRLLVL.

The chain has TRBV7-9 and TRBJ1-6; no reliable D call. V shed 8 bases and J shed 9 bases, with 17 bases lying between them. From germline, CDR1 is SEHNR and CDR2 FQNEAQ (reference sequence). The CDR3 is 14 residues long. The CDR3 bases are TGTGCCAGCGGCAGACAAGACCTAAGTTCACCCCTCCACTTT. This gives the protein CASGRQDLSSPLHF.

The J gene is TRBJ2-1, the V gene TRBV7-8; a possible D gene is TRBD1 (6 bases). The CDR3 totals 16 residues. Germline values: CDR1 SGHVS, CDR2 FQNEAQ. V lost 6 bases and J 4 bases, leaving 19 bases between the germline ends. DNA for the CDR3: TGTGCCAGCAGTTCTGTGTTACTAGGGGGATACAATGAGCAGTTCTTC. Translated: CASSSVLLGGYNEQFF.

The chain employs TRBV14 and TRBJ1-3; D is ambiguous. The germline gives CDR1 SGHDN, CDR2 FVKESK. This CDR3 comprises 13 residues. V lost 1 base to trimming and J lost 6 bases, with 7 bases between them. The CDR3 DNA follows: TGTGCCAGCAGCCAAGGGAGTGTAAACACCATATATTTT. Translation: CASSQGSVNTIYF.

This chain links TRBV9 with TRBJ1-1; tentative D call: TRBD1 (5 bases). V was clipped by 0 bases and J by 4 bases, with 13 bases between them. This CDR3 comprises 15 residues. Germline loops: CDR1 SGDLS, CDR2 YYNGEE. CDR3 sequence: CASSVDGAAGTEAFF. CDR3 nucleotides: TGTGCCAGCAGCGTAGACGGGGCCGCGGGCACTGAAGCTTTCTTT.

This clone was found once. The chain links TRBV19 to TRBJ2-1; 7 bases align to TRBD2. V was pared by 1 base and J by 2 bases, with 2 bases of the junction left unmatched. Germline loops: CDR1 LNHDA, CDR2 SQIVND (reference sequence). The CDR3 extends over 15 amino acids. The CDR3 DNA sequence: TGTGCCAGTAGTATAGCGGGGGGACCCTACAATGAGCAGTTCTTC. Its translation: CASSIAGGPYNEQFF.

This clone was observed once. The V and J genes are TRBV7-2 and TRBJ2-3; possible D gene TRBD1, 5 bases. CDR3 length: 13 residues. Trimming took off 9 bases at V and 2 bases at J, with 12 bases between the two ends. Germline V gives CDR1 SGHTA, CDR2 FQGNSA. The CDR3 loop reads CASKKGSTDTQYF. Here the CDR3 DNA reads TGTGCCAGTAAGAAGGGGTCCACAGATACGCAGTATTTT.

This chain joins TRBV5-1 and TRBJ1-2, with TRBD1 matching over 8 bases. The CDR3 consists of 14 residues. CDR1 and CDR2 from the germline V gene are SGHRS and YFSETQ. J was trimmed by 6 bases and V by 2 bases; bases with no gene match: 6. This CDR3 reads CASSLQGDVNGYTF. In nucleotides, the CDR3 is TGCGCCAGCAGCTTACAGGGGGATGTAAATGGCTACACCTTC.

The V call is TRBV27, the J call TRBJ1-1; D may be TRBD1 (5 bases). V lost 3 bases to trimming and J lost 3 bases, with 8 bases between them. In germline, CDR1 is MNHEY, CDR2 SMNVEV (reference sequence). The CDR3 covers 13 residues. This CDR3 is CASSFREDTEAFF. CDR3 in DNA: TGTGCCAGCAGTTTCAGGGAAGACACTGAAGCTTTCTTT.

This chain connects TRBV10-2 to TRBJ2-3, with D perhaps assigned TRBD1 or TRBD2 (5 bases each). Per germline, CDR1 WSHSY and CDR2 SAAADI. This CDR3 comprises 16 residues. The V end was cut by 6 bases, the J end by 2 bases, with 18 bases between. This CDR3 reads CASRGWPGRDTDTQYF. DNA of the CDR3: TGCGCCAGCAGAGGATGGCCGGGACGGGACACAGATACGCAGTATTTT.

This sequence joins TRBV5-4 and TRBJ2-7, with D perhaps TRBD1 (6 bases). The CDR3 is made up of 16 amino acids. V was pared by 4 bases and J by 7 bases, with 24 bases between. In germline, CDR1 is SGHNT, CDR2 YYREEE (reference sequence). The CDR3 is CASSPDRRGSAGEQYF. CDR3 nucleotide sequence: TGTGCCAGCAGCCCCGATCGCAGGGGAAGCGCGGGTGAGCAGTACTTC.

The chain uses TRBV9 and TRBJ2-7; 10 nucleotides align to TRBD2. The germline gives CDR1 SGDLS, CDR2 YYNGEE. Trimming took 0 bases from V and 4 from J; bases not matched to a gene: 4. This CDR3 is built from 15 residues. The CDR3 DNA follows: TGTGCCAGCAGCGTAGTAACTAGCGGGAATTACGAGCAGTACTTC. This encodes CASSVVTSGNYEQYF.

This chain connects TRBV6-1 to TRBJ1-2; no clear D gene. The CDR3 has 13 amino acids. The V gene's germline CDR1 is MNHNS and CDR2 SASEGT. V gave up 3 bases and J gave up 4 bases, with 9 bases separating them. CDR3 nucleotides: TGTGCCAGCAGTGAGGGCCTTTCCTATGGCTACACCTTC. Its translation: CASSEGLSYGYTF.